The T cell receptor beta chain under discussion was sequenced for a study of blood T cells in healthy people across ages. Then a second PCR, running roughly 7 to 11 cycles, was carried out with a sample-barcoded 5' primer and a J-beta primer mix. Using its own MiXCR run on the 5' RACE reads, TCRdb lists one record per CDR3 protein. The profile covers about 1.5 million distinct CDR3 sequences, with approximately 40% appearing a single time and roughly 7.7% taken by the ten largest. The sequencing sample was made of blood. This sequence originates from a woman aged 18-29 years in good health.

The CDR3 bases are TGTGCCAGCAGCCCCCAACTAGCGGCGAACTCCTACAATGAGCAGTTCTTC. Its protein is CASSPQLAANSYNEQFF. The chain employs TRBV6-1 and TRBJ2-1; 8 bases line up with TRBD2. Losses at the gene ends were 6 bases for V and 0 bases for J; bases not matched to a gene: 10. The CDR3 is 17 amino acids. CDR1 MNHNS and CDR2 SASEGT come from the germline V gene.